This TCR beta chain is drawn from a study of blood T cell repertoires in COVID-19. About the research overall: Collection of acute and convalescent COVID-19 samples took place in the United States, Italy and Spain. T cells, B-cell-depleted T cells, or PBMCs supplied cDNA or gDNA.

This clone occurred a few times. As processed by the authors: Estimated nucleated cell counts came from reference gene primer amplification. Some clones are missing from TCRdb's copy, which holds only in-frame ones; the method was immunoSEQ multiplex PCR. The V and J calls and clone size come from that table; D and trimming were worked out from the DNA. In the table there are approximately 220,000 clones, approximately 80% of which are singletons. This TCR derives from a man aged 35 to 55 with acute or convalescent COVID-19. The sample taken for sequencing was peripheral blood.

This CDR3 reads CASSSPGLAEQFF. The CDR3 nucleotides are TGTGCCAGCAGCTCCCCCGGACTAGCGGAGCAGTTCTTC. The V call is TRBV11-3, the J call TRBJ2-1, with TRBD2 matching over 9 bases. CDR3 length: 13 residues. CDR1 SGHNT and CDR2 YENEEA come from the germline V gene. V shed 4 bases, J shed 10 bases, and the junction held 5 bases outside the gene matches. The complete variable domain, with remaining parts taken from reference TRBV11-3 and TRBJ2-1, reads EAGVVQSPRYKIIEKKQPVAFWCNPISGHNTLYWYLQNLGQGPELLIRYENEEAVDDSQLPKDRFSAERLKGVDSTLKIQPAELGDSAVYLCASSSPGLAEQFFGPGTRLTVL.